This T cell receptor (beta chain) came from a study of blood T cell repertoires in COVID-19. Background on the study: COVID-19 samples, acute and convalescent, were from the United States, Italy and Spain. Sources were T cells, B-cell-depleted T cells, or PBMCs; the material itself was cDNA or gDNA.

Authors' analysis steps: By means of reference gene primer amplification, nucleated cell counts were estimated. TCRdb's copy holds only in-frame clones and misses some; the assay was immunoSEQ multiplex PCR. V and J calls and clone size are copied from that table; D and trimming were computed from the DNA. The table includes about 190,000 clones, around 85% detected once. There are 13 residues in the CDR3. Germline V lookup: CDR1 LGHDT, CDR2 YNNKEL (reference sequence). The ends were cut back, 4 bases at V and 2 bases at J, with 7 bases in the middle. The J gene is TRBJ2-3, the V gene TRBV3-1 (or the pseudogene TRBV3-2), with D unresolved. The clonotype was recovered from a man younger than 45 with acute or convalescent COVID-19. Material for sequencing was peripheral blood. CDR3 amino acids: CASSLSNTDTQYF. CDR3 DNA sequence: TGTGCCAGCAGCCTCTCTAACACAGATACGCAGTATTTT.